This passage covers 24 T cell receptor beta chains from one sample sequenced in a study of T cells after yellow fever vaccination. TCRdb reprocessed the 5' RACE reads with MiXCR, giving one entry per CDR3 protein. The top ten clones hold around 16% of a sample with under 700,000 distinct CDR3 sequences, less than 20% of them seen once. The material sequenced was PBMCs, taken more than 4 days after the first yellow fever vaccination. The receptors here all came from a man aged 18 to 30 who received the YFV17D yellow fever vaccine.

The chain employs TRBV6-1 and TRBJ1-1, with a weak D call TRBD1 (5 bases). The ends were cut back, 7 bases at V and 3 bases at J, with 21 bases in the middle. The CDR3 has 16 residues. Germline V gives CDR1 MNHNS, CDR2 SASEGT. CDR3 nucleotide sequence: TGTGCCAGCACCCTAAGGGGCCCCGGTGGGCACACTGAAGCTTTCTTT. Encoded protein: CASTLRGPGGHTEAFF.

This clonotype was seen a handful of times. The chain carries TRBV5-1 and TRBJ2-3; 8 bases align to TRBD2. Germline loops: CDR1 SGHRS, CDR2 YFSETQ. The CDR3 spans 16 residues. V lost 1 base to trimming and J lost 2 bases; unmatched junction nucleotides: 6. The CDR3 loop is CASSLSGGGPTDTQYF. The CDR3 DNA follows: TGCGCCAGCAGCTTGAGTGGCGGGGGGCCCACAGATACGCAGTATTTT.

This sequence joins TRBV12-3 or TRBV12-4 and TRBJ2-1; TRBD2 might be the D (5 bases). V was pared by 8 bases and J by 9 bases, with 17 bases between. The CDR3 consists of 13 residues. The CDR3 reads CASRQFLGSEQFF. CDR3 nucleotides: TGTGCCAGCCGGCAGTTTTTGGGGAGTGAGCAGTTCTTC.

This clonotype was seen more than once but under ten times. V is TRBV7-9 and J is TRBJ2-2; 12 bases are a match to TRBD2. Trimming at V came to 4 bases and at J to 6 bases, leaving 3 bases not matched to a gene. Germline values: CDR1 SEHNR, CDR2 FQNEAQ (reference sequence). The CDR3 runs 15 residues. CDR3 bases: TGTGCCAGCAGCTCAAGACTAGCGGGGGCCGGGGAGCTGTTTTTT. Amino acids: CASSSRLAGAGELFF.

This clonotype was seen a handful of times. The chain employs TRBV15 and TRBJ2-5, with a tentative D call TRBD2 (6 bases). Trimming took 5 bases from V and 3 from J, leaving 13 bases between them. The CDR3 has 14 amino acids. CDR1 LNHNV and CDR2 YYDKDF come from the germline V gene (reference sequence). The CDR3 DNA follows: TGTGCCACCAGCCCCCGGGACTCTAAAGAGACCCAGTACTTC. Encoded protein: CATSPRDSKETQYF. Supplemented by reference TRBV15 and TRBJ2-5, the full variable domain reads DAMVIQNPRYQVTQFGKPVTLSCSQTLNHNVMYWYQQKSSQAPKLLFHYYDKDFNNEADTPDNFQSRRPNTSFCFLDIRSPGLGDTAMYLCATSPRDSKETQYFGPGTRLLVL.

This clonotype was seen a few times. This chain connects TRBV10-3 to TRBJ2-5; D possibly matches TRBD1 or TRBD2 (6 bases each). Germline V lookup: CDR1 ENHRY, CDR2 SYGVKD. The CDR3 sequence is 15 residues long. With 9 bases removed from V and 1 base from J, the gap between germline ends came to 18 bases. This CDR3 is CAIRASGASQETQYF. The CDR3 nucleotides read TGTGCCATTCGAGCCTCGGGGGCTTCCCAAGAGACCCAGTACTTC.

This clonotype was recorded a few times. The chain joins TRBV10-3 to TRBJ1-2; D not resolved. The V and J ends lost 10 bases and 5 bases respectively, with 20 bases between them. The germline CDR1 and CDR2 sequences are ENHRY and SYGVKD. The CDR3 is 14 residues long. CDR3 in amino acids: CATSMRAQDYGYTF. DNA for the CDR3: TGTGCCACATCCATGAGGGCCCAGGATTATGGCTACACCTTC.

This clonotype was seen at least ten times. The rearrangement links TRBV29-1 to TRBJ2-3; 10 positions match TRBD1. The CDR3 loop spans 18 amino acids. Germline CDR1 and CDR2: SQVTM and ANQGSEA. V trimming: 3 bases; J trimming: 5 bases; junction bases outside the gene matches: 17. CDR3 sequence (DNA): TGCAGCGTTGAGACTTGGGACAGGGGACTCCTAGCACAAGATACGCAGTATTTT. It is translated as CSVETWDRGLLAQDTQYF.

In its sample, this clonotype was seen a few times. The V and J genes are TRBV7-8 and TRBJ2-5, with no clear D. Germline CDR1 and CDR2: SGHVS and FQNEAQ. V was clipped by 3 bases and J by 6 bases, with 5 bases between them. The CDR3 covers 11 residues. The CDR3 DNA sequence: TGTGCCAGCAGCTTGCAAAAGACCCAGTACTTC. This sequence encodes CASSLQKTQYF.

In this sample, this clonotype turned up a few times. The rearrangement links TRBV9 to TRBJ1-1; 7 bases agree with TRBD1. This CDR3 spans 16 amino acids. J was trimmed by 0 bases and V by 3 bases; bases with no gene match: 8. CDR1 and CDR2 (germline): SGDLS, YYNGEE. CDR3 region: CASSARSGGLNTEAFF. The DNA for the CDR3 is TGTGCCAGCAGCGCCCGCTCAGGGGGTTTGAACACTGAAGCTTTCTTT.

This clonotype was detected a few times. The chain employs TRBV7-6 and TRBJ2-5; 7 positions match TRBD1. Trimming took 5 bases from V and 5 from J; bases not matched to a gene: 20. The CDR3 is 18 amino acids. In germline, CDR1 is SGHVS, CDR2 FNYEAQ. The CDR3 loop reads CASSQSYGRQGRRETQYF. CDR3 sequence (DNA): TGTGCCAGCAGCCAATCATACGGCAGACAGGGCCGTCGGGAGACCCAGTACTTC.

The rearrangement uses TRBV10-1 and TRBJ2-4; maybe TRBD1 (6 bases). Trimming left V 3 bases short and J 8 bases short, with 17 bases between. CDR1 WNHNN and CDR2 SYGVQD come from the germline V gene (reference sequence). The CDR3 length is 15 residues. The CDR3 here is CASSEGTPDRDIQYF. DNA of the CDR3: TGCGCCAGCAGTGAAGGGACACCGGATCGGGACATTCAGTACTTC.

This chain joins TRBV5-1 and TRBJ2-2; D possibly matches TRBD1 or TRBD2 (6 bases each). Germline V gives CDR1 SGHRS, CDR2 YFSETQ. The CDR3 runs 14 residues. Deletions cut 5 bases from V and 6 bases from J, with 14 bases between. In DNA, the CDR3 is TGCGCCAGCAGTGACAGGACGGGGGCCGGGGAGCTGTTTTTT. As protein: CASSDRTGAGELFF.

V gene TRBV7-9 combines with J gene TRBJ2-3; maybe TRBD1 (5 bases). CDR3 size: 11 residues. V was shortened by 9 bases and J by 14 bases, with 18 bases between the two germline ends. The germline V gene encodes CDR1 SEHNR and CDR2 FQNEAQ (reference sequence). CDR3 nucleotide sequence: TGTGCCAGAGAAGGGGCCATCCGCAGGTATTTT. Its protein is CAREGAIRRYF.

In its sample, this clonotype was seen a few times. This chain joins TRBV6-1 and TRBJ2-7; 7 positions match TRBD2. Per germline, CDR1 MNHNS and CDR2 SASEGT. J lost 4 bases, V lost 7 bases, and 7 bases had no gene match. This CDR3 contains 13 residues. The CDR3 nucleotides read TGTGCCAGCATCCCTTCGGGAGGTTACGAGCAGTACTTC. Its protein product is CASIPSGGYEQYF.

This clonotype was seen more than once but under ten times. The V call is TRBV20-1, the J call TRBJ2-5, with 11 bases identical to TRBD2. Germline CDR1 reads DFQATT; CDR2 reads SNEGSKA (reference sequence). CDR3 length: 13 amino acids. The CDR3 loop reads CKLAGGLPETQYF. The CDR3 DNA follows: TGCAAATTAGCGGGGGGGCTCCCGGAGACCCAGTACTTC.

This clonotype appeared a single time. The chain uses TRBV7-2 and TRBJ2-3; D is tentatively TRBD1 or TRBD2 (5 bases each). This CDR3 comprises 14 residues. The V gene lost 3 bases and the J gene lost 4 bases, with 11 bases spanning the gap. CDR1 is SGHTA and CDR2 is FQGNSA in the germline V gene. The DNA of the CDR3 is TGTGCCAGCAGCTTTAATCCGGGGCCAGATACGCAGTATTTT. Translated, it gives CASSFNPGPDTQYF.

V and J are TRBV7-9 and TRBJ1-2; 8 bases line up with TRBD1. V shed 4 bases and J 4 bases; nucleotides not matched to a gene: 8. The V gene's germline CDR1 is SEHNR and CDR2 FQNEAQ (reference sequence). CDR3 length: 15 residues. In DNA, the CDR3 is TGTGCCAGCAGCTGGAGCCCGACAGGGGTCTATGGCTACACCTTC. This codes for CASSWSPTGVYGYTF.

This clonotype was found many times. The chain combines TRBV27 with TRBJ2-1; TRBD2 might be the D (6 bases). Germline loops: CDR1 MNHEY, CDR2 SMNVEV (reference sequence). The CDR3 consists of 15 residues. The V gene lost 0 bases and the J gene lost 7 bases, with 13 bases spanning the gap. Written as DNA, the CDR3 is TGTGCCAGCAGTTTATCGATTCTAGCGCAAAATGAGCAGTTCTTC. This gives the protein CASSLSILAQNEQFF.

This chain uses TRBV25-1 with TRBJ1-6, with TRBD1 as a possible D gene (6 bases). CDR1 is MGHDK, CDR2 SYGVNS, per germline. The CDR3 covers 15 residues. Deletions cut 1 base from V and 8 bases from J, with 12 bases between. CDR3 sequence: CASSESGRGYSPLHF. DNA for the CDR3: TGTGCCAGCAGTGAATCCGGCAGGGGATATTCACCCCTCCACTTT. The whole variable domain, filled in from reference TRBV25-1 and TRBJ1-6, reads EADIYQTPRYLVIGTGKKITLECSQTMGHDKMYWYQQDPGMELHLIHYSYGVNSTEKGDLSSESTVSRIRTEHFPLTLESARPSHTSQYLCASSESGRGYSPLHFGNGTRLTVT.

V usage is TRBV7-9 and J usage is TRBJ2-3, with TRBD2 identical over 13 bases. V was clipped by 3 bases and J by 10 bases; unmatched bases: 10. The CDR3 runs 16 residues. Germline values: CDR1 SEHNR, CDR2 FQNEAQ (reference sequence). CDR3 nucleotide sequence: TGTGCCAGCAGCTTGGGGACTAGCGGGGCCCGAAGGTCGCAGTATTTT. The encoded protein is CASSLGTSGARRSQYF.

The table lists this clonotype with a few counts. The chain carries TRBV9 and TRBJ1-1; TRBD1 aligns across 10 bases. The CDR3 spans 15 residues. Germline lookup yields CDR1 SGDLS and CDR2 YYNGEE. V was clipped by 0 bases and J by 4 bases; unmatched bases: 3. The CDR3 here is CASSVEGDRGTEAFF. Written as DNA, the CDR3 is TGTGCCAGCAGCGTAGAAGGGGACAGGGGCACTGAAGCTTTCTTT.

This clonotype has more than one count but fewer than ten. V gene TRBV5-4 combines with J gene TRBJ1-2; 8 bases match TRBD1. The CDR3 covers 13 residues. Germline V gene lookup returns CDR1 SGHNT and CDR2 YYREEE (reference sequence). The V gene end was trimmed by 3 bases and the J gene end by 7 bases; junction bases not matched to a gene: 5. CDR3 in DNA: TGTGCCAGCAGCTCTTGGACAGGGCCTGGCTACACCTTC. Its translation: CASSSWTGPGYTF.

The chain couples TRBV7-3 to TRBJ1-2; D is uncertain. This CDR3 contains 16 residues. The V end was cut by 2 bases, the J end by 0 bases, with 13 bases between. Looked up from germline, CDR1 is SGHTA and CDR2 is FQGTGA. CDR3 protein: CASSLGPAGANYGYTF. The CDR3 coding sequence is TGTGCCAGCAGCTTAGGGCCGGCAGGCGCTAACTATGGCTACACCTTC.